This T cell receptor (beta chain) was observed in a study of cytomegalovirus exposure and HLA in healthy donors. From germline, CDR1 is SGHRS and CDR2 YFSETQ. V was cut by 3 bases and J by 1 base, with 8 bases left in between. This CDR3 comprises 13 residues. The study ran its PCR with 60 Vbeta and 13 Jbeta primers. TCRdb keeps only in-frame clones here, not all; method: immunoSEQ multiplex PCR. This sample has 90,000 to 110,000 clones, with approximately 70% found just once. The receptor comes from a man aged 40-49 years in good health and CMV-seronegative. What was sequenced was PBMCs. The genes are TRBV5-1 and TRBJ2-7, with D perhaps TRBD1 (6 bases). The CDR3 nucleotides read TGCGCCAGCAGCTGGACAGCATCCTACGAGCAGTACTTC. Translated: CASSWTASYEQYF. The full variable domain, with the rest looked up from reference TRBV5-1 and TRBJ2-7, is KAGVTQTPRYLIKTRGQQVTLSCSPISGHRSVSWYQQTPGQGLQFLFEYFSETQRNKGNFPGRFSGRQFSNSRSEMNVSTLELGDSALYLCASSWTASYEQYFGPGTRLTVT.